This passage covers 27 T cell receptor beta chains from one sample sequenced in a study of T cells in Graves' hyperthyroidism and ophthalmopathy. There were TCR beta CDR3 regions amplified from RNA transcripts. An initial round of RT-PCR targeting the TCR CDR3 relied on the HTBI primer set. TCRdb fed the multiplex PCR reads into MiXCR, producing one record per CDR3 protein. Here the sample spans some 440,000 distinct CDR3 sequences, around a sixth being singletons. The sample was blood. Receptors were obtained from a woman between 18 and 29 years old with Graves' hyperthyroidism.

This clonotype was found many times. The chain employs TRBV7-6 and TRBJ1-4; a weak D match, TRBD1 (6 bases). V dropped 2 bases and J dropped 0 bases, with 28 bases sitting between them. Germline V gene lookup returns CDR1 SGHVS and CDR2 FNYEAQ. The CDR3 length is 22 residues. CDR3 nucleotides: TGTGCCAGCAGCTTACCCCCTGGACAGCCCGACCGATATGGCGCAACTAATGAAAAACTGTTTTTT. Its protein is CASSLPPGQPDRYGATNEKLFF. The full variable domain, rest sourced from reference TRBV7-6 and TRBJ1-4, is GAGVSQSPRYKVTKRGQDVALRCDPISGHVSLYWYRQALGQGPEFLTYFNYEAQQDKSGLPNDRFSAERPEGSISTLTIQRTEQRDSAMYRCASSLPPGQPDRYGATNEKLFFGSGTQLSVL.

In this sample, this clonotype turned up a few times. The chain employs TRBV4-1 and TRBJ2-4, with 8 nucleotides matching TRBD1. Germline V gives CDR1 MGHRA, CDR2 YSYEKL. This CDR3 has 15 amino acids. Trimming cost V 1 base and J 7 bases; bases outside gene matches: 6. The CDR3 spells CASSQAAGGNNIQYF. Here the CDR3 DNA reads TGCGCCAGCAGCCAAGCGGCAGGGGGCAATAACATTCAGTACTTC.

This clonotype was counted at least ten times. The V gene is TRBV5-1, the J gene TRBJ2-7; 8 positions agree with TRBD2. The length of the CDR3 is 14 residues. From germline, CDR1 is SGHRS and CDR2 YFSETQ. Losses at the gene ends were 0 bases for V and 2 bases for J; bases not matched to a gene: 1. CDR3 protein: CASSLGSGAYEQYF. The DNA of the CDR3 is TGCGCCAGCAGCTTGGGTAGCGGGGCCTACGAGCAGTACTTC.

There are many counts of this clonotype. The CDR3 DNA reads TGTGCTAGTGGTTTGAATACCGACTACGAGCAGTACTTC. This encodes CASGLNTDYEQYF. The chain carries TRBV12-5 and TRBJ2-7; the D is unclear. The V end was cut by 2 bases, the J end by 3 bases, with 8 bases between. Germline V lookup: CDR1 LGHNT, CDR2 FRNRAP. This CDR3 has 13 residues.

The rearrangement uses TRBV27 and TRBJ2-2; D possibly corresponds to TRBD1 (5 bases). Germline lookup yields CDR1 MNHEY and CDR2 SMNVEV (reference sequence). There are 13 residues in the CDR3. The ends were cut back, 6 bases at V and 6 bases at J, with 11 bases in the middle. The CDR3 DNA is TGTGCCAGCAGCCGTCCAGGGCCCGGGGAGCTGTTTTTT. It yields the protein CASSRPGPGELFF.

This clonotype occurred a few times. V usage is TRBV7-9 and J usage is TRBJ1-2; D gene unclear. The V gene's germline CDR1 is SEHNR and CDR2 FQNEAQ (reference sequence). The germline V and J ends were trimmed by 5 bases and 3 bases, with 13 bases remaining between them. The CDR3 extends over 14 amino acids. The CDR3 coding sequence is TGTGCCAGCAGCCCCACCGGGGAGTACTATGGCTACACCTTC. Translated: CASSPTGEYYGYTF.

With respect to this clonotype: A much larger clonotype is one base distant, so this may be a read error. The chain uses TRBV3-1 and TRBJ1-5, with D perhaps TRBD1 (6 bases). The CDR3 sequence is 14 residues long. Per the germline V gene, CDR1 is LGHDT and CDR2 is YNNKEL (reference sequence). The CDR3 DNA sequence: TGTGCCAGCAGCCGGGGGGGCGGCAATCGGCCCCAGCATTTT. Its translation is CASSRGGGNRPQHF. Combining the CDR3 with reference TRBV3-1 and TRBJ1-5 gives the whole variable domain DTAVSQTPKYLVTQMGNDKSIKCEQNLGHDTMYWYKQDSKKFLKIMFSYNNKELIINETVPNRFSPKSPDKAHLNLHINSLELGDSAVYFCASSRGGGNRPQHFGDGTRLSIL.

The genes are TRBV20-1 and TRBJ1-1; no clear D gene. Trimming stripped 6 bases from V and 4 bases from J, with 12 bases between. This CDR3 region has 12 residues. Germline lookup yields CDR1 DFQATT and CDR2 SNEGSKA (reference sequence). The CDR3 nucleotides are TGCAGTGCCCCCCGGGGAGGCACTGAAGCTTTCTTT. Its translation: CSAPRGGTEAFF.

In this sample, this clonotype turned up many times. The chain joins TRBV28 to TRBJ1-6, with TRBD1 identical over 9 bases. CDR1 MDHEN and CDR2 SYDVKM come from the germline V gene. With 3 bases clipped from V and 7 bases from J, the junction kept 7 bases outside the gene matches. The CDR3 is 16 residues long. Here the CDR3 reads CASSFLRDRVNSPLHF. Here the CDR3 DNA reads TGTGCCAGCAGTTTTTTAAGGGACAGGGTAAATTCACCCCTCCACTTT.

This chain joins TRBV6-1 and TRBJ1-4; unclear D gene. V lost 5 bases to trimming and J lost 8 bases, with 15 bases between them. This CDR3 has 14 residues. CDR1 and CDR2 from the germline V gene are MNHNS and SASEGT. The chain's CDR3 is CASSRGSRGEKLFF. CDR3 nucleotide sequence: TGTGCCAGCAGTCGGGGTTCTAGAGGAGAAAAACTGTTTTTT.

In the case of this clonotype: This sequence may be a read error, since a much larger clone differs from it by one base. The V call is TRBV24-1, the J call TRBJ1-1; D is unclear. CDR3 size: 13 residues. Germline V gene sequence: CDR1 KGHDR, CDR2 SFDVKD. Between the trimmed V and J ends, which lost 0 bases and 12 bases, there was a span of 13 bases. CDR3 nucleotides: TGTGCCACCAGTGATTTGCGGGTGGGAGGAACTTTCTTT. The encoded protein is CATSDLRVGGTFF.

In its sample, this clonotype was seen many times. The rearrangement links TRBV5-1 to TRBJ2-1; no reliable D call. The CDR3 is 11 amino acids. CDR1 and CDR2 from the germline V gene are SGHRS and YFSETQ. V was trimmed by 10 bases and J by 3 bases, leaving 8 bases between them. The DNA for the CDR3 is TGCGCCCTTCTGGACTACAATGAGCAGTTCTTC. It encodes CALLDYNEQFF.

The rearrangement links TRBV6-1 to TRBJ2-2; D remains ambiguous. Trimming shortened V by 4 bases and J by 9 bases, and 21 bases separated the two germline ends. This CDR3 comprises 16 residues. The germline V gene encodes CDR1 MNHNS and CDR2 SASEGT. The DNA for the CDR3 is TGTGCCAGCAGTGCCCGAGACTTCTTCAACGCCAGGGAGCTGTTTTTT. Translated: CASSARDFFNARELFF.

This clonotype showed up just a few times. The V and J genes are TRBV5-5 and TRBJ1-5; D is ambiguous. Germline assignment: CDR1 SGHKS and CDR2 YYEKEE (reference sequence). This CDR3 comprises 16 residues. The ends were cut back, 1 base at V and 0 bases at J, with 11 bases in the middle. The CDR3 loop is CASSLTGQYSNQPQHF. In DNA, the CDR3 is TGTGCCAGCAGCTTGACGGGTCAGTATAGCAATCAGCCCCAGCATTTT.

This clonotype was counted ten times or more. CDR3 region: CASSLSGPSYNEQFF. In DNA form, the CDR3 reads TGTGCCAGCAGTTTATCCGGACCTTCCTACAATGAGCAGTTCTTC. This sequence joins TRBV28 and TRBJ2-1; D is uncertain. Germline loops: CDR1 MDHEN, CDR2 SYDVKM. This CDR3 is 15 amino acids long. V dropped 1 base and J dropped 1 base, with 8 bases sitting between them.

This clonotype was found many times. The rearrangement joins TRBV12-3 or TRBV12-4 to TRBJ1-3; D is unclear. The CDR3 contains 15 residues. Trimming pared 5 bases from V and 5 bases from J, leaving 16 bases between. CDR3 bases: TGTGCCAGCAGTGCCACAAGGAGAGGACGAAACACCATATATTTT. Its translation: CASSATRRGRNTIYF.

This clonotype came up many times. V is TRBV7-2 and J is TRBJ1-6; D is unclear. V lost 1 base to trimming and J lost 4 bases, with 2 bases between them. Germline V gives CDR1 SGHTA, CDR2 FQGNSA. CDR3 length: 13 residues. CDR3 in DNA: TGTGCCAGCAGCTTAGTTTATAATTCACCCCTCCACTTT. Residues: CASSLVYNSPLHF.

This clonotype was seen a handful of times. The chain is built from TRBV5-1 and TRBJ2-7, with 9 bases matching TRBD2. CDR3 length: 15 amino acids. V was clipped by 4 bases and J by 4 bases; unmatched bases: 9. CDR1 and CDR2 from the germline V gene are SGHRS and YFSETQ. This CDR3 reads CASSPKAGGPYEQYF. The CDR3 bases are TGCGCCAGCAGCCCCAAGGCGGGGGGGCCATACGAGCAGTACTTC. The full variable domain, with the rest looked up from reference TRBV5-1 and TRBJ2-7, is KAGVTQTPRYLIKTRGQQVTLSCSPISGHRSVSWYQQTPGQGLQFLFEYFSETQRNKGNFPGRFSGRQFSNSRSEMNVSTLELGDSALYLCASSPKAGGPYEQYFGPGTRLTVT.

J is TRBJ2-5 and V is TRBV9, with TRBD2 identical over 10 bases. CDR3 length equals 14 residues. From germline, CDR1 is SGDLS and CDR2 YYNGEE. V was pared by 4 bases and J by 5 bases, with 5 bases of the junction left unmatched. CDR3 coding DNA: TGTGCCAGCAGCTCTAGCGGGGGCAGGGAGACCCAGTACTTC. Its protein is CASSSSGGRETQYF.

Ten or more counts support this clonotype. The chain recombines TRBV24-1 with TRBJ2-5, with D possibly TRBD1 on 6 matching bases. In germline, CDR1 is KGHDR, CDR2 SFDVKD. The CDR3 runs to 16 residues. Trimming removed 0 bases at V and 1 base at J, with 11 bases between. CDR3 coding DNA: TGTGCCACCAGTGATTTGGGGCAGGGGACCCAAGAGACCCAGTACTTC. Translating it yields CATSDLGQGTQETQYF.

There are a few counts of this clonotype. The chain carries TRBV7-3 and TRBJ1-1; D not certain. This CDR3 has 13 residues. CDR1 and CDR2 from the germline V gene are SGHTA and FQGTGA. V was clipped by 1 base and J by 4 bases, with 7 bases between them. CDR3 residues: CASSLSLGTEAFF. The DNA for the CDR3 is TGTGCCAGCAGCTTAAGTTTGGGCACTGAAGCTTTCTTT.

This clonotype has more than one count but fewer than ten. The chain uses TRBV3-1 and TRBJ1-2, with D possibly being TRBD1 (5 bases). Trimming took 3 bases from V and 7 from J, leaving 15 bases between them. Germline V gene data show CDR1 as LGHDT and CDR2 as YNNKEL (reference sequence). This CDR3 is 14 amino acids long. The CDR3 spells CASSQGGGSAGYTF. CDR3 sequence (DNA): TGTGCCAGCAGCCAGGGGGGGGGTTCGGCTGGCTACACCTTC.

This clonotype was seen many times. The chain uses TRBV6-1 and TRBJ1-5, with D tentatively TRBD1 (6 bases). Trimming pared 6 bases from V and 4 bases from J, leaving 19 bases between. Germline V gene sequence: CDR1 MNHNS, CDR2 SASEGT. The CDR3 length is 16 residues. Written as DNA, the CDR3 is TGTGCCAGCAGGGGCGGATCGGGGGGCTTAAATCAGCCCCAGCATTTT. Translation gives CASRGGSGGLNQPQHF.

This clonotype occurred many times. V gene TRBV5-5 combines with J gene TRBJ1-2; TRBD1 might be the D (5 bases). CDR1 and CDR2 (germline): SGHKS, YYEKEE (reference sequence). V lost 4 bases and J 4 bases, leaving 17 bases between the germline ends. The length of the CDR3 is 15 residues. The CDR3 here is CASSTPMKGSYGYTF. The CDR3, as DNA: TGTGCCAGCAGCACGCCCATGAAGGGGAGCTATGGCTACACCTTC.

This clonotype was counted at least ten times. The chain couples TRBV30 to TRBJ1-4, with 7 bases matching TRBD1. Germline V gene lookup returns CDR1 GTSNPN and CDR2 SVGIG (reference sequence). V dropped 1 base and J dropped 8; count of bases not matched to a gene: 10. The CDR3 runs 15 residues. The CDR3 DNA is TGTGCCTGGAGTGGGAGGACAGGCGGTTACGAAAAACTGTTTTTT. This encodes CAWSGRTGGYEKLFF. Using reference TRBV30 and TRBJ1-4 for the parts outside the CDR3, the full variable domain is SQTIHQWPATLVQPVGSPLSLECTVEGTSNPNLYWYRQAAGRGLQLLFYSVGIGQISSEVPQNLSASRPQDRQFILSSKKLLLSDSGFYLCAWSGRTGGYEKLFFGSGTQLSVL.

This clonotype was observed many times. This rearrangement joins TRBV5-1 to TRBJ2-1; D is possibly TRBD2 (6 bases). Germline assignment: CDR1 SGHRS and CDR2 YFSETQ. V lost 2 bases and J lost 2, with 14 bases in between. The CDR3 is made up of 16 amino acids. The CDR3 DNA reads as TGCGCCAGCAGCTTAGTCGGGACTGATCCCTACAATGAGCAGTTCTTC. Its protein is CASSLVGTDPYNEQFF.

This clonotype was seen only once. The J gene is TRBJ2-5, the V gene TRBV4-1; 12 positions agree with TRBD2. V lost 4 bases and J lost 7; bases outside the gene matches: 7. Germline-derived CDR1 and CDR2 are MGHRA and YSYEKL. This CDR3 is 15 amino acids long. The CDR3 protein is CASSPPGLAGRTQYF. The CDR3 bases are TGCGCCAGCAGCCCCCCGGGACTAGCGGGCAGGACCCAGTACTTC.